These 3 T cell receptor beta chains originate from one sample sequenced in a study of blood T cell repertoires in COVID-19. The table came from immunoSEQ multiplex PCR; TCRdb's copy has only in-frame clones and leaves some out. Of more than 95,000 clones listed, roughly 80% were seen once; the top ten hold approximately 3.6%. Material for sequencing was peripheral blood. These TCRs come from a woman aged 80 or older with active or convalescent COVID-19.

This chain connects TRBV19 to TRBJ1-1, with D possibly matching TRBD1 (6 bases). Germline values: CDR1 LNHDA, CDR2 SQIVND (reference sequence). With 3 bases removed from V and 1 base from J, the gap between germline ends came to 12 bases. CDR3 size: 15 residues. The chain's CDR3 is CASSMRSRGNTEAFF. In DNA form, the CDR3 reads TGTGCCAGTAGTATGAGGAGCAGGGGGAACACTGAAGCTTTCTTT. The variable domain in full, completed from reference TRBV19 and TRBJ1-1, reads DGGITQSPKYLFRKEGQNVTLSCEQNLNHDAMYWYRQDPGQGLRLIYYSQIVNDFQKGDIAEGYSVSREKKESFPLTVTSAQKNPTAFYLCASSMRSRGNTEAFFGQGTRLTVV.

The CDR3 region has the DNA TGTGCCAGCGCCAGACAAGTCTACGAGCAGTACTTC. As protein: CASARQVYEQYF. V usage is TRBV28 and J usage is TRBJ2-7; D is uncertain. Trimming took 8 bases from V and 3 from J, leaving 11 bases between them. The germline V gene encodes CDR1 MDHEN and CDR2 SYDVKM. The length of the CDR3 is 12 residues.

The sample holds one count of this clone. CDR3 DNA sequence: TGTGCCAGTAGTATATGGTTGGACAGGGAGACTAAGAAGACCCAGCATTTT. It translates to CASSIWLDRETKKTQHF. V and J are TRBV19 and TRBJ1-5, with TRBD1 identical over 8 bases. Germline CDR1 LNHDA, CDR2 SQIVND (reference sequence). The CDR3 has 17 amino acids. V lost 2 bases to trimming and J lost 11 bases; unmatched junction nucleotides: 17.